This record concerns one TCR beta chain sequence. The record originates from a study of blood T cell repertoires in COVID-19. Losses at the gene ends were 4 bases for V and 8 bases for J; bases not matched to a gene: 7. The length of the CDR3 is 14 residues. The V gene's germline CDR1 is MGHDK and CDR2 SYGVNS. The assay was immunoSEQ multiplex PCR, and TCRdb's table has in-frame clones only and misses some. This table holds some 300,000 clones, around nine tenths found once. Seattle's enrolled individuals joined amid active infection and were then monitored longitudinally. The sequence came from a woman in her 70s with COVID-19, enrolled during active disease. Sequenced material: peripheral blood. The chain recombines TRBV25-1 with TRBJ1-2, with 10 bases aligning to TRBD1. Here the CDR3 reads CASSAKTGGKGYTF. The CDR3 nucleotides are TGTGCCAGCAGTGCCAAGACAGGGGGCAAAGGCTACACCTTC.